One sample yielded the 24 T cell receptor beta chains listed below, sequenced in a study of early T cells in non-severe SARS-CoV-2 infection. MiXCR was run by TCRdb on the 5' RACE reads, yielding one entry per CDR3 protein. Of roughly 50,000 distinct CDR3 sequences in the sample, approximately 9.8% were seen once. The sample taken for sequencing was whole blood. The receptor set was obtained from an adult who was a healthcare worker with PCR-confirmed SARS-CoV-2 infection or an uninfected control (not recorded which).

In this sample, this clonotype turned up a few times. The chain links TRBV29-1 to TRBJ2-5, with D hard to call. Germline V gives CDR1 SQVTM, CDR2 ANQGSEA. Trimming shortened V by 0 bases and J by 7 bases, and 12 bases separated the two germline ends. The CDR3 runs 13 residues. The CDR3 nucleotides are TGCAGCGTTGAAGAGACTGCCCTCGGGACCCAGTACTTC. Translating gives CSVEETALGTQYF.

This clonotype was seen only a few times. The rearrangement links TRBV5-1 to TRBJ2-3; 9 nucleotides agree with TRBD1. With V trimmed by 5 bases and J by 0 bases, 7 bases remained unmatched. The CDR3 has 16 amino acids. The V gene's germline CDR1 is SGHRS and CDR2 YFSETQ. The CDR3 sequence is CASRLGGTGSTDTQYF. CDR3 coding DNA: TGCGCCAGCAGACTAGGCGGGACAGGGAGCACAGATACGCAGTATTTT.

This clonotype came up many times. The chain carries TRBV5-1 and TRBJ2-1, with no clear D. CDR3 length equals 15 residues. V was trimmed by 0 bases and J by 5 bases, leaving 12 bases between them. Germline V gives CDR1 SGHRS, CDR2 YFSETQ. The CDR3 reads CASSLEARPNNEQFF. CDR3 coding DNA: TGCGCCAGCAGCTTGGAGGCACGGCCGAACAATGAGCAGTTCTTC.

This clonotype has at least ten counts. The rearrangement uses TRBV4-1 and TRBJ2-5; 7 positions agree with TRBD1. V shed 4 bases, J shed 3 bases, and the junction held 5 bases outside the gene matches. Germline V gene lookup returns CDR1 MGHRA and CDR2 YSYEKL. The CDR3 runs to 14 residues. This chain's CDR3 is CASSLVGQKETQYF. The CDR3 DNA reads as TGCGCCAGCAGCCTAGTGGGACAGAAAGAGACCCAGTACTTC.

This clonotype was detected a few times. The chain carries TRBV28 and TRBJ1-2; unclear D gene. CDR3 length: 14 residues. The germline gives CDR1 MDHEN, CDR2 SYDVKM. Trimming took off 1 base at V and 8 bases at J, with 14 bases between the two ends. CDR3 protein: CASSLLGRPPGYTF. CDR3 sequence (DNA): TGTGCCAGCAGTTTATTAGGCCGGCCCCCCGGCTACACCTTC.

This clonotype was counted only a few times. The CDR3 nucleotides read TGTGCCAGCAGCTTGATAGCGCCTACCAATGAGCAGTTCTTC. Amino acids: CASSLIAPTNEQFF. The chain employs TRBV5-5 and TRBJ2-1; maybe TRBD2 (5 bases). CDR3 length: 14 amino acids. CDR1 is SGHKS, CDR2 YYEKEE, per germline (reference sequence). Trimming removed 1 base from V and 6 bases from J, with 11 bases in between.

This clonotype was seen many times. CDR3 DNA sequence: TGTGCCAGCAGGGAAGGACTAGCGGCGTACAATGAGCAGTTCTTC. It yields the protein CASREGLAAYNEQFF. V and J are TRBV25-1 and TRBJ2-1, with TRBD2 matching over 10 bases. Germline CDR1 reads MGHDK; CDR2 reads SYGVNS. This CDR3 region has 15 residues. V was clipped by 6 bases and J by 4 bases; unmatched bases: 6. Full variable domain (rest looked up from reference TRBV25-1 and TRBJ2-1): EADIYQTPRYLVIGTGKKITLECSQTMGHDKMYWYQQDPGMELHLIHYSYGVNSTEKGDLSSESTVSRIRTEHFPLTLESARPSHTSQYLCASREGLAAYNEQFFGPGTRLTVL.

This rearrangement joins TRBV9 to TRBJ1-3; D not resolved. This CDR3 has 14 amino acids. Per germline, CDR1 SGDLS and CDR2 YYNGEE. V was shortened by 5 bases and J by 2 bases, with 11 bases between the two germline ends. The CDR3 bases are TGTGCCAGCAGGGGTGAGCGTACTGGAAACACCATATATTTT. It is translated as CASRGERTGNTIYF.

This clonotype was seen repeatedly, ten times or more. The V gene is TRBV7-3, the J gene TRBJ2-1, with TRBD1 matching 8 bases. V lost 5 bases, J lost 3 bases, and 6 bases stayed unmatched. The CDR3 extends over 15 amino acids. CDR1 and CDR2 (germline): SGHTA, FQGTGA. The CDR3 here is CASSEQGQDYNEQFF. CDR3 DNA: TGTGCCAGCAGCGAGCAGGGACAGGACTACAATGAGCAGTTCTTC. Full variable domain (remainder filled in from reference TRBV7-3 and TRBJ2-1): GAGVSQTPSNKVTEKGKYVELRCDPISGHTALYWYRQSLGQGPEFLIYFQGTGAADDSGLPNDRFFAVRPEGSVSTLKIQRTERGDSAVYLCASSEQGQDYNEQFFGPGTRLTVL.

The DNA for the CDR3 is TGTGCCAGCAGTCCCTACAATGAGCAGTTCTTC. Translated: CASSPYNEQFF. The chain employs TRBV2 and TRBJ2-1; D not resolved. This CDR3 has 11 residues. Per the germline V gene, CDR1 is SNHLY and CDR2 is FYNNEI. The V end lost 5 bases, the J end lost 2 bases, and 1 base lay between the germline ends.

This clonotype was counted only a few times. The chain joins TRBV29-1 to TRBJ1-1; a possible D gene is TRBD1 (6 bases). The V gene's germline CDR1 is SQVTM and CDR2 ANQGSEA. The CDR3 sequence is 11 residues long. V was pared by 3 bases and J by 10 bases, with 12 bases between. The CDR3 coding sequence is TGCAGCGTTGATGTCGACAGGAGAGCTTTCTTT. Translated: CSVDVDRRAFF.

This clonotype was seen ten or more times. The V gene is TRBV29-1, the J gene TRBJ2-1, with 8 positions matching TRBD1. Germline V gene data show CDR1 as SQVTM and CDR2 as ANQGSEA. With V trimmed by 6 bases and J by 6 bases, 4 bases remained unmatched. The CDR3 is 12 residues long. The CDR3 DNA reads as TGCAGCGTGGCAGGACAGGGCAATGAGCAGTTCTTC. Its protein is CSVAGQGNEQFF.

The CDR3 spells CASNSFEGFGYTF. The CDR3 DNA sequence: TGTGCCAGCAATTCCTTTGAGGGCTTTGGCTACACCTTC. The chain recombines TRBV12-3 or TRBV12-4 with TRBJ1-2; D is ambiguous. The CDR3 totals 13 residues. Trimming shortened V by 7 bases and J by 7 bases, and 16 bases separated the two germline ends.

The chain uses TRBV2 and TRBJ2-7; 12 nucleotides agree with TRBD2. With V trimmed by 3 bases and J by 6 bases, 9 bases remained unmatched. Germline V gene data show CDR1 as SNHLY and CDR2 as FYNNEI. This CDR3 is built from 16 residues. CDR3 coding DNA: TGTGCCAGCAGTGACTTGATGACTAGCGGGAGAGGCGAGCAGTACTTC. Encoded protein: CASSDLMTSGRGEQYF.

This clonotype occurred many times. This chain connects TRBV10-3 to TRBJ2-7; D might be TRBD2 (6 bases). Germline loops: CDR1 ENHRY, CDR2 SYGVKD. Trimming pared 6 bases from V and 0 bases from J, leaving 15 bases between. The CDR3 covers 15 residues. As DNA, the CDR3 is TGTGCCATCAGCGCGAGGGGACTGGCCTCCTACGAGCAGTACTTC. Its translation: CAISARGLASYEQYF.

In this sample, this clonotype turned up a few times. The chain is built from TRBV28 and TRBJ1-3; no reliable D call. The CDR3 runs to 15 residues. V was shortened by 1 base and J by 2 bases, with 9 bases between the two germline ends. The V gene's germline CDR1 is MDHEN and CDR2 SYDVKM. The CDR3 sequence: CASSLYPGPGNTIYF. The CDR3 DNA sequence: TGTGCCAGCAGTTTATATCCTGGGCCTGGAAACACCATATATTTT. The variable domain in full, completed from reference TRBV28 and TRBJ1-3, reads DVKVTQSSRYLVKRTGEKVFLECVQDMDHENMFWYRQDPGLGLRLIYFSYDVKMKEKGDIPEGYSVSREKKERFSLILESASTNQTSMYLCASSLYPGPGNTIYFGEGSWLTVV.

This clonotype was seen many times. V usage is TRBV6-1 and J usage is TRBJ1-1; 7 bases line up with TRBD1. Germline trimming cut 11 bases from V and 7 bases from J; bases unmatched to any gene: 10. The CDR3 is made up of 12 amino acids. From germline, CDR1 is MNHNS and CDR2 SASEGT. The CDR3 DNA reads as TGTGCCTCCCCCGGGGGACAGCTTGAAGCTTTCTTT. This encodes CASPGGQLEAFF.

V gene TRBV12-3 or TRBV12-4 combines with J gene TRBJ1-2; 8 bases match TRBD1. There are 14 residues in the CDR3. J lost 4 bases, V lost 5 bases, and 6 bases had no gene match. The CDR3 region is CASSERQGTYGYTF. CDR3 in DNA: TGTGCCAGCAGTGAGCGACAGGGGACCTATGGCTACACCTTC.

As for this clonotype: A junction end diverges from the germline sequence, so it may reflect a read error. V usage is TRBV18 and J usage is TRBJ2-3; 12 bases fit TRBD2. This CDR3 comprises 19 residues. Per germline, CDR1 KGHSH and CDR2 LQKENI. CDR3: CANSPTETRLAGVVDTQYF. The CDR3 nucleotides read TGTGCCAACTCACCAACTGAAACTAGACTAGCGGGAGTAGTAGATACGCAGTATTTT.

The rearrangement joins TRBV29-1 to TRBJ2-7; D may be TRBD2 (5 bases). From germline, CDR1 is SQVTM and CDR2 ANQGSEA. The CDR3 sequence is 13 residues long. V gave up 4 bases and J gave up 7 bases, with 17 bases separating them. CDR3 amino acids: CSVASSLTGEQYF. In DNA form, the CDR3 reads TGCAGCGTTGCTAGCAGCCTCACGGGGGAGCAGTACTTC.

This chain links TRBV12-3 or TRBV12-4 with TRBJ1-1; TRBD1 matches 7 bases. Trimming took 4 bases from V and 7 from J; bases not matched to a gene: 0. The CDR3 has 11 amino acids. The CDR3 DNA reads as TGTGCCAGCAGTTCAGGGGGTGAAGCTTTCTTT. Protein sequence: CASSSGGEAFF.

For this clonotype: One base away lies a much larger clone, so this may be a sequencing read error. It is likely a read error, because the conserved phenylalanine at the end of the CDR3 is missing. In nucleotides, the CDR3 is TGTGCCAGCAGCCAAGATTCAGGGTTTAATGAAAAACTGTTTCTT. Its translation is CASSQDSGFNEKLFL. V and J are TRBV4-2 and TRBJ1-4; tentative D call: TRBD1 (5 bases). V was cut by 0 bases and J by 4 bases, with 9 bases left in between. The CDR3 spans 15 residues. The germline gives CDR1 LGHNA, CDR2 YNFKEQ.

V and J are TRBV29-1 and TRBJ1-4; 8 bases fit TRBD1. The V gene end was trimmed by 3 bases and the J gene end by 8 bases; junction bases not matched to a gene: 5. This CDR3 contains 13 residues. Germline V gene sequence: CDR1 SQVTM, CDR2 ANQGSEA. CDR3 coding DNA: TGCAGCGTTGAGGCGCAGGGGGCCGAAAAACTGTTTTTT. Translation: CSVEAQGAEKLFF.

This clonotype showed up many times. The chain combines TRBV18 with TRBJ2-7; the D gene is possibly TRBD2 (5 bases). This CDR3 comprises 15 residues. Deletions cut 8 bases from V and 3 bases from J, with 20 bases between. The germline V gene encodes CDR1 KGHSH and CDR2 LQKENI. CDR3 DNA sequence: TGTGCCAGCACGTCCCCGATAGACGGACTCTACGAGCAGTACTTC. Encoded protein: CASTSPIDGLYEQYF. Full variable domain (rest looked up from reference TRBV18 and TRBJ2-7): NAGVMQNPRHLVRRRGQEARLRCSPMKGHSHVYWYRQLPEEGLKFMVYLQKENIIDESGMPKERFSAEFPKEGPSILRIQQVVRGDSAAYFCASTSPIDGLYEQYFGPGTRLTVT.